This is a list of T cell receptor beta chains from one sample in a study of response to subunit inactivated influenza vaccine. Via MiXCR, TCRdb re-called the RT-PCR reads, giving one row per CDR3 protein. The sample has around 320,000 distinct CDR3 sequences, about 20% seen once. The sample here was PBMCs from blood, taken less than 22 months after vaccination. Every receptor here comes from a man aged 45 to 75 who received an inactivated influenza vaccine. CDR3s include the opening cysteine and the closing phenylalanine or tryptophan. Each record gives: D gene, clone size, V gene, J gene, CDR3 protein, CDR3 DNA. A D gene is named only where the DNA matches it firmly. Size is omitted from some rows. Given values are once, few, many or a class for expanded clones.

d_call: -
clone_size: -
v_call: TRBV14
j_call: TRBJ2-3
cdr3_aa: CASSRGPGSTAGADTQYF
cdr3_nt: TGTGCCAGCAGCCGAGGGCCTGGTTCAACCGCAGGGGCAGATACGCAGTATTTT

d_call: TRBD2
clone_size: few
v_call: TRBV27
j_call: TRBJ2-3
cdr3_aa: CASKEGLAGPDTQYF
cdr3_nt: TGTGCCAGCAAGGAGGGACTAGCGGGCCCAGATACGCAGTATTTT

d_call: TRBD2
clone_size: few
v_call: TRBV3-1
j_call: TRBJ2-3
cdr3_aa: CASSQGLAVKDTQYF
cdr3_nt: TGTGCCAGCAGCCAAGGGCTAGCGGTAAAAGATACGCAGTATTTT

d_call: -
clone_size: -
v_call: TRBV15
j_call: TRBJ2-7
cdr3_aa: CATSRDLVGEQYF
cdr3_nt: TGTGCCACCAGCAGAGATCTCGTAGGGGAGCAGTACTTC

d_call: -
clone_size: -
v_call: TRBV5-6
j_call: TRBJ2-1
cdr3_aa: CASSLAYEQFF
cdr3_nt: TGTGCCAGCAGCTTGGCCTATGAGCAGTTCTTC

d_call: -
clone_size: -
v_call: TRBV29-1
j_call: TRBJ2-1
cdr3_aa: CSVEEIFSYNEQFF
cdr3_nt: TGCAGCGTTGAAGAAATTTTCTCCTACAATGAGCAGTTCTTC

d_call: -
clone_size: -
v_call: TRBV3-1
j_call: TRBJ1-2
cdr3_aa: CASSQVAANYGYTF
cdr3_nt: TGTGCCAGCAGCCAAGTAGCAGCTAACTATGGCTACACCTTC

d_call: -
clone_size: few
v_call: TRBV28
j_call: TRBJ1-5
cdr3_aa: CASVGYSNQPQHF
cdr3_nt: TGTGCCAGCGTGGGTTATAGCAATCAGCCCCAGCATTTT

d_call: -
clone_size: few
v_call: TRBV4-2
j_call: TRBJ1-2
cdr3_aa: CASSQEGRDGYTF
cdr3_nt: TGTGCCAGCAGCCAAGAGGGAAGGGATGGCTACACCTTC

d_call: TRBD2
clone_size: once
v_call: TRBV28
j_call: TRBJ2-2
cdr3_aa: CASSVSGGWRTDTGELFF
cdr3_nt: TGTGCCAGCAGTGTATCGGGAGGGTGGCGGACCGACACCGGGGAGCTGTTTTTT

d_call: -
clone_size: -
v_call: TRBV11-2
j_call: TRBJ2-1
cdr3_aa: CASSLGGRRDRPQGNEQFF
cdr3_nt: TGTGCCAGCAGCTTAGGAGGGCGGCGAGATCGCCCTCAGGGTAATGAGCAGTTCTTC

d_call: TRBD2
clone_size: few
v_call: TRBV28
j_call: TRBJ2-7
cdr3_aa: CASSMSPWTSGSYEQYF
cdr3_nt: TGTGCCAGCAGTATGAGCCCCTGGACTAGCGGCTCCTACGAGCAGTACTTC

d_call: -
clone_size: once
v_call: TRBV30
j_call: TRBJ2-7
cdr3_aa: CAWSPDPYEQYF
cdr3_nt: TGTGCCTGGAGTCCGGACCCCTACGAGCAGTACTTC

d_call: -
clone_size: few
v_call: TRBV4-1
j_call: TRBJ1-5
cdr3_aa: CASSFGGPGQPQHF
cdr3_nt: TGCGCCAGTTCTTTCGGGGGGCCGGGTCAGCCCCAGCATTTT

d_call: -
clone_size: -
v_call: TRBV20-1
j_call: TRBJ1-6
cdr3_aa: CSARGSRNNSPLHF
cdr3_nt: TGCAGTGCTAGAGGGTCGCGGAATAATTCACCCCTCCACTTT

d_call: TRBD1
clone_size: -
v_call: TRBV7-8
j_call: TRBJ2-7
cdr3_aa: CASSRRDRDYEQYF
cdr3_nt: TGTGCCAGCAGCCGACGGGACAGGGACTACGAGCAGTACTTC

d_call: -
clone_size: few
v_call: TRBV12-3/TRBV12-4
j_call: TRBJ1-1
cdr3_aa: CASSLSPVRFGRAEAFF
cdr3_nt: TGTGCCAGCAGTTTATCCCCTGTTCGTTTTGGGAGAGCTGAAGCTTTCTTT

d_call: -
clone_size: -
v_call: TRBV30
j_call: TRBJ1-1
cdr3_aa: CAWRQVDTEAFF
cdr3_nt: TGTGCCTGGAGACAAGTGGACACTGAAGCTTTCTTT

d_call: -
clone_size: -
v_call: TRBV10-3
j_call: TRBJ2-2
cdr3_aa: CAISEWGTAATNTGELFF
cdr3_nt: TGTGCCATCAGTGAGTGGGGAACGGCAGCAACGAACACCGGGGAGCTGTTTTTT